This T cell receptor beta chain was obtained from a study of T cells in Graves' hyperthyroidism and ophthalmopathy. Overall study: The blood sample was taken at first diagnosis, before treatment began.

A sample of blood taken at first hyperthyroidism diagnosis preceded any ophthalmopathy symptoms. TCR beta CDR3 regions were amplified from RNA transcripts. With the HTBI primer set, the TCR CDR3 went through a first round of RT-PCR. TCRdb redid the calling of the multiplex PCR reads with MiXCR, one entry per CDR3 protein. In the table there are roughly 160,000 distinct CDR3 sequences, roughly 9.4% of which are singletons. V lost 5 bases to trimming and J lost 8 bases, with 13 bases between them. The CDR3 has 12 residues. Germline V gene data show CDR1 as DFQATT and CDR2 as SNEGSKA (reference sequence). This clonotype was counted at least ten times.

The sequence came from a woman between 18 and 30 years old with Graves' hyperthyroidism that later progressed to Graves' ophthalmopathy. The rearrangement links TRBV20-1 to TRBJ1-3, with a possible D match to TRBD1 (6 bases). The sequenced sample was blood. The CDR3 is CSAGGALDTIYF. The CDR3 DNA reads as TGCAGTGCTGGGGGGGCTTTGGACACCATATATTTT.